Each of the 4 T cell receptor beta chains below was sequenced from the same sample in a study of cytomegalovirus exposure and HLA in healthy donors. Profiling relied on immunoSEQ multiplex PCR, and the TCRdb table lists in-frame clones only, not all of them. The sample shows 60,000 or so clones, about 95% of them seen only once. Sequencing was performed on PBMCs. The receptors here all came from a young man in good health and CMV-seronegative.

In its sample, this clone was seen once. The CDR3 region is CASRPTSGFYEQYF. In DNA form, the CDR3 reads TGTGCCAGCAGGCCGACTAGCGGGTTTTACGAGCAGTACTTC. The V call is TRBV25-1, the J call TRBJ2-7, with 10 nucleotides matching TRBD2. Germline V CDR1 and CDR2: MGHDK, SYGVNS. The CDR3 extends over 14 amino acids. V lost 6 bases, J lost 4 bases, and 6 bases stayed unmatched.

In DNA, the CDR3 is TGTGCCAGCAGCCCCGGTTTGACAGGGGGCAATCAGCCCCAGCATTTT. It yields the protein CASSPGLTGGNQPQHF. V gene TRBV28 combines with J gene TRBJ1-5; 8 bases fit TRBD1. CDR3 length equals 16 residues. Germline V CDR1 and CDR2: MDHEN, SYDVKM. The J segment lost 2 bases and the V segment lost 6 bases, leaving 9 bases of the junction unmatched.

The rearrangement uses TRBV27 and TRBJ1-5; TRBD1 agrees at 10 bases. V lost 2 bases to trimming and J lost 5 bases; unmatched junction nucleotides: 6. Germline values: CDR1 MNHEY, CDR2 SMNVEV (reference sequence). The CDR3 contains 16 residues. CDR3: CASSLTGTGVDQPQHF. CDR3 in DNA: TGTGCCAGCAGTTTAACCGGGACAGGGGTGGATCAGCCCCAGCATTTT.

This rearrangement joins TRBV7-9 to TRBJ2-5, with D tentatively TRBD2 (7 bases). This CDR3 region has 16 residues. With 7 bases removed from V and 4 bases from J, the gap between germline ends came to 22 bases. From germline, CDR1 is SEHNR and CDR2 FQNEAQ (reference sequence). The CDR3 reads CASNLKGEGAVETQYF. DNA for the CDR3: TGTGCCAGCAATCTCAAGGGGGAGGGAGCCGTAGAGACCCAGTACTTC.